This T cell receptor beta chain appears in the sequencing data of a study of shared clonotypes between healthy human individuals. Only Caucasian adults living in Nashville, Tennessee made up the donor group. Repertoires were generated with immunoSEQ multiplex PCR, while TCRdb's copy carries only in-frame clones and drops some. The sample holds about 2.5 million clones, 85% to 95% seen once. This CDR3 is 14 amino acids long. V was clipped by 4 bases and J by 4 bases; unmatched bases: 6. Germline V gives CDR1 SQVTM, CDR2 ANQGSEA. Sequencing was performed on naive CD4+ T cells from PBMCs. Subset of the sample: CD45RA+ positively selected. This receptor was taken from a man aged 18-30 years in good health. Some clones in this sample may be carry-over from other donors' samples. J is TRBJ2-3 and V is TRBV29-1; TRBD2 matches at 9 bases. In DNA form, the CDR3 reads TGCAGCGTTGGAAGCGGGAGGTACCCAGATACGCAGTATTTT. Translated, it gives CSVGSGRYPDTQYF.